A selection of T cell receptor beta chains follows, all from one sample in a study of T cell changes during pregnancy in multiple sclerosis. Clones were sequenced by immunoSEQ multiplex PCR, and TCRdb holds only the in-frame ones, with some missing. Among 70,000 to 80,000 clones listed, about nine tenths were seen once. This specimen consisted of peripheral blood, obtained before pregnancy. These receptor sequences come from a female donor with multiple sclerosis, enrolled in a pregnancy study. CDR3s leave out the opening cysteine and the closing phenylalanine or tryptophan.

cdr3_aa	v_call	j_call
ASSVRPSDREETQY	TRBV7-2	TRBJ2-5
ASSDNHRGWDTEAF	TRBV7-8	TRBJ1-1
ASRYRGPSRQQY	TRBV6-5	TRBJ2-7
ASGLARSGQGPLSGVSQPQH	TRBV12-5	TRBJ1-5
ASSSPQGLNYGYT	TRBV28	TRBJ1-2
ASSYGNREQY	TRBV11-3	TRBJ2-7
ASSQDQWQKNSPLH	TRBV4-3	TRBJ1-6
ASSKVGTSGPTYEQY	TRBV21-1	TRBJ2-7
ASSYSAHYGYT	TRBV6-5	TRBJ1-2
ASSLAFYSGNTIY	TRBV5-8	TRBJ1-3
ASSLTSGGDTQY	TRBV5-1	TRBJ2-3
ASSVTGTYNSPLH	TRBV9	TRBJ1-6
ASTDLSRTELNTEAF	TRBV11-2	TRBJ1-1
ASRQGAGANVLT	TRBV6-5	TRBJ2-6
ASSGAGRHYEQY	TRBV25-1	TRBJ2-7
ASSVLQGAPIGYGYT	TRBV9	TRBJ1-2
ASSLPGDRGDQPQH	TRBV5-5	TRBJ1-5
ASSVSSYGYT	TRBV2	TRBJ1-2
ASSPGLDHSTDTQY	TRBV25-1	TRBJ2-3
ASGHLNTEAF	TRBV11-2	TRBJ1-1
ASSVAGGSEAF	TRBV19	TRBJ1-1
ASSQGRGSYEQY	TRBV4-2	TRBJ2-7
ASSSMNQPQH	TRBV27	TRBJ1-5
ASSQGGEWNYGYT	TRBV4-2	TRBJ1-2
ASSATGGAWYGYT	TRBV2	TRBJ1-2
ASSLARGTDTGELF	TRBV5-4	TRBJ2-2
ATGDRGTDTQY	TRBV19	TRBJ2-3
ASSFRGEETQY	TRBV5-8	TRBJ2-5
ASSLPGAGGGTDTQY	TRBV28	TRBJ2-3